The entry below describes one TCR beta chain. Its specificity is unknown. Libraries of TRB cDNA were made by 5' RACE and carried UMIs. TCRdb derives one entry per CDR3 protein from the 5' RACE reads, leaving out DNA. The sample holds 45,000 or so distinct CDR3 sequences. Germline lookup yields CDR1 MDHEN and CDR2 SYDVKM. The CDR3 consists of 17 residues. The data were taken from a study of CXCR3-negative and CXCR3-positive naive CD8 T cells. Study-wide points: CXCR3 expression partially decreased after cryopreservation; most assays used fresh PBMCs.

The chain employs TRBV28 and TRBJ2-1; the D gene TCRdb calls, TRBD2, cannot be checked with no DNA. Sequenced input: memory CD8+ T cells from blood. The clonotype was recovered from a human donor in good health. Some clones in this sample may be carry-over from other donors' samples. The CDR3 region is CASSLWGSGTAYNEQFF.